Below, one T cell receptor (beta chain) is given with its context. From the 5' RACE reads, TCRdb lists one entry per CDR3 protein and no DNA. The table for this sample gives 300,000 to 400,000 distinct CDR3 sequences. These data are taken from a study of monozygotic twins with inflammatory bowel disease. Germline V gives CDR1 MNHEY, CDR2 SVGEGT. The CDR3 loop spans 14 amino acids. The genes are TRBV6-2 or TRBV6-3 and TRBJ2-7. Source material: blood. This sequence was found in a human donor with ulcerative colitis or Crohn's disease, or a healthy co-twin of an affected twin (not recorded which). The CDR3 here is CASSYRPGSYEQYF.